This T cell receptor beta chain was sequenced for a study of blood T cell repertoires in COVID-19. Study overall: The cDNA or gDNA used as material had been derived from T cells, B-cell-depleted T cells, or PBMCs.

Original methodology: Reference gene primer amplification gave estimated nucleated cell counts. The table came from immunoSEQ multiplex PCR; TCRdb's copy has only in-frame clones and leaves some out. That table gives V, J and clone size, and the DNA gave D and trimming. The data show over 200,000 clones, around nine tenths seen once. Cohorts were assigned according to the clinical history that participants reported. V was pared by 0 bases and J by 3 bases, with 14 bases between. Germline CDR1 reads SNHLY; CDR2 reads FYNNEI. There are 16 residues in the CDR3. This clonotype was sampled from a woman aged 25-40 years who had been exposed to COVID-19. The material sequenced was PBMCs or T cells enriched from blood (not recorded which). The V and J genes are TRBV2 and TRBJ1-2; no reliable D call. CDR3 sequence reads: CASSEAGAPVYYGYTF. DNA for the CDR3: TGTGCCAGCAGTGAAGCCGGAGCTCCGGTGTACTATGGCTACACCTTC.